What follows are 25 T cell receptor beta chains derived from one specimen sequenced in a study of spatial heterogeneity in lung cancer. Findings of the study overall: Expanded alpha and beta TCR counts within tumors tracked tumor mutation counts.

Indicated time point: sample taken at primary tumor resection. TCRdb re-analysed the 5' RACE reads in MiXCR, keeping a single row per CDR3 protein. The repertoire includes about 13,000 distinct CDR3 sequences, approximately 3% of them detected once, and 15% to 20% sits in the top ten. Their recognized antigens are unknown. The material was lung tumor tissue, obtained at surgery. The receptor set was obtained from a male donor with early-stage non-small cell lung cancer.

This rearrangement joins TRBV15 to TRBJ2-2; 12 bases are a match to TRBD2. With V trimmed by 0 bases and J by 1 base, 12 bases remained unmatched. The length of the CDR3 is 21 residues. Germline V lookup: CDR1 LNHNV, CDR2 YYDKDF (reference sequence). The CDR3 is CATSRERTARTSGVNTGELFF. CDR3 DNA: TGTGCCACCAGCAGAGAGCGGACAGCCAGGACTAGCGGGGTGAACACCGGGGAGCTGTTTTTT.

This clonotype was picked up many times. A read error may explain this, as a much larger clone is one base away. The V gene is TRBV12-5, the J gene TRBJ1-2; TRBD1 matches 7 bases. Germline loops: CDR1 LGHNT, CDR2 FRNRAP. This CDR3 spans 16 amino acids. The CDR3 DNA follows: TGTGCTAGTGGTACTGACAGGGCGGTTGCTAACTATGGCGACACCTTC. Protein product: CASGTDRAVANYGDTF. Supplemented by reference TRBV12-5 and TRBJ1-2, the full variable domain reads DARVTQTPRHKVTEMGQEVTMRCQPILGHNTVFWYRQTMMQGLELLAYFRNRAPLDDSGMPKDRFSAEMPDATLATLKIQPSEPRDSAVYFCASGTDRAVANYGDTFGSGTRLTVV.

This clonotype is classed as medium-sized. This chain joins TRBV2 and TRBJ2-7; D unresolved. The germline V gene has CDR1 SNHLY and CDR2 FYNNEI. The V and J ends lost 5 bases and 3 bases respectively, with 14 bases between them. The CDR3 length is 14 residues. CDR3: CASSQGWTSYEQYF. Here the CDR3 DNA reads TGTGCCAGCAGTCAAGGGTGGACGAGCTACGAGCAGTACTTC. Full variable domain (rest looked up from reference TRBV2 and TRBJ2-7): EPEVTQTPSHQVTQMGQEVILRCVPISNHLYFYWYRQILGQKVEFLVSFYNNEISEKSEIFDDQFSVERPDGSNFTLKIRSTKLEDSAMYFCASSQGWTSYEQYFGPGTRLTVT.

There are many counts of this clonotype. The CDR3 DNA follows: TGCGCCAGCAGCCTTTACACCGGGGGGGACGAGCAGTACTTC. This translates into CASSLYTGGDEQYF. The J gene is TRBJ2-7, the V gene TRBV5-1, with 8 positions matching TRBD2. The CDR3 is made up of 14 amino acids. Trimming removed 4 bases from V and 5 bases from J; junction bases left unmatched: 8. Germline V CDR1 and CDR2: SGHRS, YFSETQ.

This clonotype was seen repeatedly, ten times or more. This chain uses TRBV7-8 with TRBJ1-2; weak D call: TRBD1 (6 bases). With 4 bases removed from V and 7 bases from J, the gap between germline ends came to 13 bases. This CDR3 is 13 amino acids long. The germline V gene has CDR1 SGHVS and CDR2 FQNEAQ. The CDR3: CASSSRGIAGYTF. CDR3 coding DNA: TGTGCCAGCAGCTCGAGGGGGATTGCTGGCTACACCTTC.

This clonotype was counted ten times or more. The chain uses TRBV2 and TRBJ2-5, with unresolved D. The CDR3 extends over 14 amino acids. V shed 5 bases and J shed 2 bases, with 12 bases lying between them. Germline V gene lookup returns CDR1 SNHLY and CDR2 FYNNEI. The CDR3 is CASSKQVTQETQYF. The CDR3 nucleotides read TGTGCCAGCAGTAAACAAGTAACGCAAGAGACCCAGTACTTC.

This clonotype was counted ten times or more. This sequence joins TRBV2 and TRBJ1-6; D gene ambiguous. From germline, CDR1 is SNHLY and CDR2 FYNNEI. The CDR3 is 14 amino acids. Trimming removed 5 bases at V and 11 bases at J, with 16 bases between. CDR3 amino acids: CASSKETYGAPLHF. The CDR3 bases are TGTGCCAGCAGTAAGGAAACATACGGAGCACCCCTCCACTTT.

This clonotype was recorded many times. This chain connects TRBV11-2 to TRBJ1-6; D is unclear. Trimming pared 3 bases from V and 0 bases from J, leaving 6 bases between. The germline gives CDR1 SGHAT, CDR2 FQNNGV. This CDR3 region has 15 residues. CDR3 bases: TGTGCCAGCAGCTTCCTTAACTCCTATAATTCACCCCTCCACTTT. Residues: CASSFLNSYNSPLHF.

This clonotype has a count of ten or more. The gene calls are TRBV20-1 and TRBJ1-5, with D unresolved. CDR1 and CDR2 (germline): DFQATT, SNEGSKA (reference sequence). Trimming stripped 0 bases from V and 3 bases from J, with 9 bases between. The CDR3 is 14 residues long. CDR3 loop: CSARETRPNQPQHF. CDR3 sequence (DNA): TGCAGTGCTAGAGAGACAAGACCCAATCAGCCCCAGCATTTT.

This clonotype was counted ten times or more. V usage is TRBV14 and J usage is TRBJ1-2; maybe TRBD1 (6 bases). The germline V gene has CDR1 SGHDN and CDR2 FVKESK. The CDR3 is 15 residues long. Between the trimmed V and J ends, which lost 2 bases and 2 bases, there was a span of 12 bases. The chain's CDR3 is CASSQLQGWNYGYTF. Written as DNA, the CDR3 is TGTGCCAGCAGCCAATTGCAGGGGTGGAACTATGGCTACACCTTC.

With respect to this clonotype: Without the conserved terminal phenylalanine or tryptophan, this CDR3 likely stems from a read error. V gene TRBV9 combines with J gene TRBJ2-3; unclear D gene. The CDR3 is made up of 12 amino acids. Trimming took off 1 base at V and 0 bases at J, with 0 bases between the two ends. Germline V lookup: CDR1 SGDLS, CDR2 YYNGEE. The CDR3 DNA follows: TGTGCCAGCAGCGTAAGCACAGATACGCAGTATTTA. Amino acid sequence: CASSVSTDTQYL.

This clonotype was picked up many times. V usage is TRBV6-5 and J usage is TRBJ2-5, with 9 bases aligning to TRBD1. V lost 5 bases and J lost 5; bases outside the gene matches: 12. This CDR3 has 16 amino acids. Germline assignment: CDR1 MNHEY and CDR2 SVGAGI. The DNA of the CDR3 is TGTGCCAGCAGTAAAAACCGGGACAGGGTCCCCGAGACCCAGTACTTC. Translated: CASSKNRDRVPETQYF.

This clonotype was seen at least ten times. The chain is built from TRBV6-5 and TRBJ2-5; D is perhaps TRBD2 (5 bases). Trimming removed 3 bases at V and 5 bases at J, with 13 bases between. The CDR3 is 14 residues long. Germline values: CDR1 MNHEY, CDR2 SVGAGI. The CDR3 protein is CASSYQETGETQYF. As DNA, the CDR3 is TGTGCCAGCAGTTATCAGGAGACGGGGGAGACCCAGTACTTC.

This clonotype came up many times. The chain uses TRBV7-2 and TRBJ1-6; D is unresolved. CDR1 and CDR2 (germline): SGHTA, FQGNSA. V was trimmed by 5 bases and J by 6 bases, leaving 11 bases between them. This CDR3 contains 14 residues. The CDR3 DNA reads TGTGCCAGCAGCCCCCGCGTGGCTAATTCACCCCTCCACTTT. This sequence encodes CASSPRVANSPLHF.

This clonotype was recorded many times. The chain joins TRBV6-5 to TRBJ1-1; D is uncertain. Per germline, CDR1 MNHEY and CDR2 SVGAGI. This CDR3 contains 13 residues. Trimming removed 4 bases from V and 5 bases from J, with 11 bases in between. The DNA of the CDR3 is TGTGCCAGCAGTTTAAAGGGATGGACTGAAGCTTTCTTT. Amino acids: CASSLKGWTEAFF.

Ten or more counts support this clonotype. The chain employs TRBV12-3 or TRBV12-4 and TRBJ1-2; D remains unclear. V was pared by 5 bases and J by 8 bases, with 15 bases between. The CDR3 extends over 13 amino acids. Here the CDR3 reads CASSPDGIRGYTF. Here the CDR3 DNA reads TGTGCCAGCAGTCCGGACGGAATCAGGGGCTACACCTTC.

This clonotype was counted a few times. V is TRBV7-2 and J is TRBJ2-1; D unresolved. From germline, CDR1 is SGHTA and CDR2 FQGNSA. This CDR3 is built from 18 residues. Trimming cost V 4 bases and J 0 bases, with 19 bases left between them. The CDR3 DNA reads TGTGCCAGCAGCTCCCACATCGTAGGCAGGAGCTCCTACAATGAGCAGTTCTTC. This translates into CASSSHIVGRSSYNEQFF.

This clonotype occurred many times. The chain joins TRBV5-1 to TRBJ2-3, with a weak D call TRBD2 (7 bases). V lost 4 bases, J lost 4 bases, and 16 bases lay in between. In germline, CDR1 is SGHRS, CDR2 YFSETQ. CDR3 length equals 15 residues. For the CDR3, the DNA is TGCGCCAGCAGCCGAGGGGGGGGGCGTCCAGATACGCAGTATTTT. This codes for CASSRGGGRPDTQYF.

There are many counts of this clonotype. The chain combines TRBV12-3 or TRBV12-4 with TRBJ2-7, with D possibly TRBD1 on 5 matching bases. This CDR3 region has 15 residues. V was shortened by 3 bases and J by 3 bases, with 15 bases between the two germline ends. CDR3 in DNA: TGTGCCAGCAGTTTTAAGGGGTCTCTATACTACGAGCAGTACTTC. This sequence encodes CASSFKGSLYYEQYF.

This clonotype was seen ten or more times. CDR3 residues: CASSSAAHQETQYF. The DNA of the CDR3 is TGTGCCAGCAGTTCCGCGGCCCACCAAGAGACCCAGTACTTC. V gene TRBV28 combines with J gene TRBJ2-5, with D uncertain. The ends were cut back, 4 bases at V and 0 bases at J, with 9 bases in the middle. Looked up from germline, CDR1 is MDHEN and CDR2 is SYDVKM. This CDR3 is built from 14 residues.

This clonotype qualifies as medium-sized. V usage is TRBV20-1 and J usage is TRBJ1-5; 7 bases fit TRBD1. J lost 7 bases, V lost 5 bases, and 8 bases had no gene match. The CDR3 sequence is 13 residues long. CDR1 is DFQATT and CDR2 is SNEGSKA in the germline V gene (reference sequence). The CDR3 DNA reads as TGCAGTGCTTCCGGGACAGATTGGCAGCCCCAGCATTTT. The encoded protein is CSASGTDWQPQHF.

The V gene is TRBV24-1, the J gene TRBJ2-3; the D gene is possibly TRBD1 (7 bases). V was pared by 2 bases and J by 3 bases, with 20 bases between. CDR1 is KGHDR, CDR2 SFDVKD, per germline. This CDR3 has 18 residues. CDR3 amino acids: CATSDSRGAFVETDTQYF. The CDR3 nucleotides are TGTGCCACCAGTGATTCCAGGGGGGCCTTCGTTGAGACAGATACGCAGTATTTT.

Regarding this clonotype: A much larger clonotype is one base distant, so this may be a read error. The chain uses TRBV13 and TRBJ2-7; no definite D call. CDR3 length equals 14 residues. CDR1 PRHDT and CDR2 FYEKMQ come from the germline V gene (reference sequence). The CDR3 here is CASSPVGSSYEQHF. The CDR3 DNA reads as TGTGCCAGCAGCCCAGTTGGCAGCTCCTACGAGCAGCACTTC.

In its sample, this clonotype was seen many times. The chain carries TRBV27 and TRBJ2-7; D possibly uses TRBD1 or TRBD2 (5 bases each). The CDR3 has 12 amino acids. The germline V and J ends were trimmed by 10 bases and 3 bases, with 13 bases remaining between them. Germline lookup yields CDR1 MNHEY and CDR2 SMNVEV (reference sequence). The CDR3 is CAIGAVLYEQYF. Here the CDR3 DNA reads TGTGCCATCGGGGCTGTACTCTACGAGCAGTACTTC.

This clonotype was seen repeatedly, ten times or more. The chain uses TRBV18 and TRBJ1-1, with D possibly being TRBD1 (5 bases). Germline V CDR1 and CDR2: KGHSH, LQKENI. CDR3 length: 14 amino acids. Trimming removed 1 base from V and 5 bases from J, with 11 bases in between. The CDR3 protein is CASSPLDTWTEAFF. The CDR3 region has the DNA TGTGCCAGCTCACCACTGGACACCTGGACTGAAGCTTTCTTT.